This TCR beta chain was identified in a study of blood T cell repertoires in COVID-19. In the 2 weeks before study entry, exposed participants met a COVID-19 case, which was PCR-confirmed or clinician-diagnosed. V was cut by 0 bases and J by 0 bases, with 7 bases left in between. The CDR3 is 15 amino acids. Looked up from germline, CDR1 is SGHDT and CDR2 is YYEEEE. Sequenced by immunoSEQ multiplex PCR; TCRdb stores in-frame clones only, minus some. The table has a few hundred thousand clones, approximately 90% seen once. The chain combines TRBV5-6 with TRBJ1-5; D is possibly TRBD1 (5 bases). The clonotype was recovered from a woman in her thirties or forties who had been exposed to COVID-19. The sequencing sample was made of PBMCs or T cells enriched from blood (not recorded which). The CDR3 nucleotides are TGTGCCAGCAGCTTGGGGGGCGGTAGCAATCAGCCCCAGCATTTT. Translating it yields CASSLGGGSNQPQHF.